This is a list of T cell receptor beta chains from one sample in a study of T-cell memory formation after mild COVID-19. Using its own MiXCR run on the 5' RACE reads, TCRdb lists one record per CDR3 protein. The sample holds some 180,000 distinct CDR3 sequences, under 20% seen once. Sample: PBMCs or a T cell subset sorted from them (not recorded which). The receptors here all came from a man aged 18 to 30 who had mild COVID-19 (a few samples of this study predate the infection). Cell type and time point are not known. CDR3s include the opening cysteine and the closing phenylalanine or tryptophan. The D gene is left open where the match is weak. Clone size appears in some rows only: once, few, many, or a class for an expanded clone.

clone_size: few; d_call: TRBD2; cdr3_length: 15; v_call: TRBV6-5; j_call: TRBJ2-5; cdr3_aa: CASSFLLAAKETQYF; cdr3_nt: TGTGCCAGCAGTTTTCTCCTAGCGGCGAAAGAGACCCAGTACTTC
clone_size: few; d_call: TRBD1; cdr3_length: 14; v_call: TRBV11-2; j_call: TRBJ2-7; cdr3_aa: CASSRGQGSYEQYF; cdr3_nt: TGTGCCAGCAGCCGAGGACAGGGGTCCTACGAGCAGTACTTC
clone_size: -; d_call: TRBD2; cdr3_length: 15; v_call: TRBV7-2; j_call: TRBJ2-5; cdr3_aa: CASSLDSGPTETQYF; cdr3_nt: TGTGCCAGCAGCTTGGATAGCGGGCCTACGGAGACCCAGTACTTC
clone_size: -; d_call: -; cdr3_length: 12; v_call: TRBV10-3; j_call: TRBJ1-2; cdr3_aa: CAISQGLYGYIF; cdr3_nt: TGTGCCATCAGCCAGGGACTCTATGGCTACATCTTC
clone_size: -; d_call: -; cdr3_length: 15; v_call: TRBV7-9; j_call: TRBJ2-5; cdr3_aa: CASSLARRSGETQYF; cdr3_nt: TGTGCCAGCAGCTTAGCGCGGCGGTCAGGAGAGACCCAGTACTTC
clone_size: many; d_call: -; cdr3_length: 15; v_call: TRBV7-2; j_call: TRBJ2-3; cdr3_aa: CASSLVLGATDTQYF; cdr3_nt: TGTGCCAGCAGCTTAGTGTTGGGAGCCACAGATACGCAGTATTTT
clone_size: few; d_call: -; cdr3_length: 14; v_call: TRBV12-3/TRBV12-4; j_call: TRBJ1-6; cdr3_aa: CASSLTQINSPLHF; cdr3_nt: TGTGCCAGCAGCCTAACTCAGATTAATTCACCCCTCCACTTT
clone_size: -; d_call: TRBD2; cdr3_length: 12; v_call: TRBV7-9; j_call: TRBJ2-3; cdr3_aa: CASSASGDTQYF; cdr3_nt: TGTGCCAGCAGCGCTAGCGGAGATACGCAGTATTTT
clone_size: few; d_call: TRBD2; cdr3_length: 14; v_call: TRBV11-2; j_call: TRBJ2-5; cdr3_aa: CASSTSGGAGTQYF; cdr3_nt: TGTGCCAGCAGCACTAGCGGGGGGGCGGGGACCCAGTACTTC
clone_size: medium-sized; d_call: TRBD2; cdr3_length: 14; v_call: TRBV20-1; j_call: TRBJ2-1; cdr3_aa: CSAGLAGGPNEQFF; cdr3_nt: TGCAGTGCCGGACTAGCGGGGGGGCCAAATGAGCAGTTCTTC
clone_size: -; d_call: -; cdr3_length: 13; v_call: TRBV9; j_call: TRBJ1-2; cdr3_aa: CASSPGAGAGYTF; cdr3_nt: TGTGCCAGCAGCCCAGGGGCAGGGGCCGGCTACACCTTC
clone_size: -; d_call: -; cdr3_length: 12; v_call: TRBV29-1; j_call: TRBJ2-3; cdr3_aa: CSVTGSTDTQYF; cdr3_nt: TGCAGCGTTACAGGGAGCACAGATACGCAGTATTTT
clone_size: few; d_call: TRBD1; cdr3_length: 15; v_call: TRBV7-6; j_call: TRBJ1-5; cdr3_aa: CASSLGTVRNQPQHF; cdr3_nt: TGTGCCAGCAGCTTGGGGACAGTTCGGAATCAGCCCCAGCATTTT
clone_size: -; d_call: TRBD2; cdr3_length: 16; v_call: TRBV28; j_call: TRBJ2-3; cdr3_aa: CASSSGSGGPGDTQYF; cdr3_nt: TGTGCCAGCAGTTCGGGTAGCGGGGGGCCAGGGGATACGCAGTATTTT
clone_size: -; d_call: -; cdr3_length: 13; v_call: TRBV7-2; j_call: TRBJ1-1; cdr3_aa: CASTPYRGTEAFF; cdr3_nt: TGTGCCAGCACCCCCTATCGCGGAACTGAAGCTTTCTTT
clone_size: -; d_call: -; cdr3_length: 12; v_call: TRBV20-1; j_call: TRBJ1-1; cdr3_aa: CSAVGGWTEAFF; cdr3_nt: TGCAGTGCCGTGGGGGGATGGACTGAAGCTTTCTTT
clone_size: many; d_call: -; cdr3_length: 14; v_call: TRBV7-2; j_call: TRBJ2-5; cdr3_aa: CASSLEGPKGTQYF; cdr3_nt: TGTGCCAGCAGCTTAGAGGGCCCCAAGGGGACCCAGTACTTC
clone_size: few; d_call: TRBD2; cdr3_length: 14; v_call: TRBV2; j_call: TRBJ2-1; cdr3_aa: CASSGGLAGGEQFF; cdr3_nt: TGTGCCAGCAGTGGGGGACTAGCGGGAGGGGAGCAGTTCTTC
clone_size: few; d_call: -; cdr3_length: 14; v_call: TRBV20-1; j_call: TRBJ2-1; cdr3_aa: CSASPGLSYNEQFF; cdr3_nt: TGCAGTGCTAGCCCGGGACTTTCCTACAATGAGCAGTTCTTC
clone_size: many; d_call: TRBD1; cdr3_length: 13; v_call: TRBV7-2; j_call: TRBJ1-4; cdr3_aa: CASSQGVNEKLFF; cdr3_nt: TGTGCCAGCAGCCAGGGGGTGAATGAAAAACTGTTTTTT
clone_size: -; d_call: -; cdr3_length: 12; v_call: TRBV5-6; j_call: TRBJ1-6; cdr3_aa: CASSLTGSPLHF; cdr3_nt: TGTGCCAGCAGCTTGACCGGTTCACCCCTCCACTTT
clone_size: -; d_call: -; cdr3_length: 14; v_call: TRBV18; j_call: TRBJ1-5; cdr3_aa: CASSPNRDSEPQHF; cdr3_nt: TGTGCCAGCTCACCAAACAGGGACTCGGAGCCCCAGCATTTT
clone_size: -; d_call: -; cdr3_length: 13; v_call: TRBV29-1; j_call: TRBJ1-2; cdr3_aa: CSVATTIDNGYTF; cdr3_nt: TGCAGCGTTGCAACCACAATCGATAATGGCTACACCTTC
clone_size: -; d_call: TRBD1; cdr3_length: 15; v_call: TRBV7-2; j_call: TRBJ1-2; cdr3_aa: CASSLGTGVQYGYTF; cdr3_nt: TGTGCCAGCAGTTTAGGGACAGGGGTTCAGTATGGCTACACCTTC